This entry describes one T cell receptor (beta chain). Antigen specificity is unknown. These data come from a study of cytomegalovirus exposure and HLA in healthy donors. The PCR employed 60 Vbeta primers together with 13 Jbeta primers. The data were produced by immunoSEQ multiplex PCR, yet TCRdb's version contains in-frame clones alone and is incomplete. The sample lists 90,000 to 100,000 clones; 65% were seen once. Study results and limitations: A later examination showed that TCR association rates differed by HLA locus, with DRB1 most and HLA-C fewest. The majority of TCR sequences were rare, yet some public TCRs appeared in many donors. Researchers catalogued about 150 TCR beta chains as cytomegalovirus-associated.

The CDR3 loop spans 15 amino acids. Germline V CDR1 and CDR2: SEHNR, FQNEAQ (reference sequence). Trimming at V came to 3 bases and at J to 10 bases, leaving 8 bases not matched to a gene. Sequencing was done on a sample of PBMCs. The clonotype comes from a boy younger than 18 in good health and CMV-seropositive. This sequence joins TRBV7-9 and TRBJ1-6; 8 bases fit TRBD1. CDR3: CASSFSGQGNSPLHF. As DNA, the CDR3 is TGTGCCAGCAGCTTTTCCGGACAGGGTAACTCACCCCTCCACTTT.